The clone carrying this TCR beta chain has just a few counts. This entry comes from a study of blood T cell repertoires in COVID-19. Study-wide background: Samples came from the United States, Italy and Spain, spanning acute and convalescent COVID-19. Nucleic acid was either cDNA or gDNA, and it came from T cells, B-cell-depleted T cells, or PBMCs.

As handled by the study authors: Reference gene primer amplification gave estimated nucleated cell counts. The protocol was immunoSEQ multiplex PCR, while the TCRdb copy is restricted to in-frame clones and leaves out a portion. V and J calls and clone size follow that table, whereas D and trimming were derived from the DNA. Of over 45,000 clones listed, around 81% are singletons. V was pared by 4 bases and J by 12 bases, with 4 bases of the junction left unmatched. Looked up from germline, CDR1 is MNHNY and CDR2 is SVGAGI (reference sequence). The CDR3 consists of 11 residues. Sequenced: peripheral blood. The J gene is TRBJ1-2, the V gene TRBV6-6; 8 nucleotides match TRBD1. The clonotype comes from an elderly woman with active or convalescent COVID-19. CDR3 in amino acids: CASSSQDRDTF. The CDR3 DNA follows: TGTGCCAGCAGTTCCCAGGACAGGGACACCTTC.